Each of the 12 T cell receptor beta chains below was sequenced from the same sample in a study of T-cell memory formation after mild COVID-19. TCRdb processed the 5' RACE reads anew with MiXCR; each CDR3 protein has one entry. The sample lists about 150,000 distinct CDR3 sequences; about 14% were seen once. The sample comprised PBMCs or a T cell subset sorted from them (not recorded which). All receptors come from an adult woman who had mild COVID-19 (a few samples of this study predate the infection). Cell type and time point are not known.

The chain is built from TRBV12-3 or TRBV12-4 and TRBJ2-2, with D maybe TRBD1 (5 bases). V shed 9 bases and J shed 6 bases, with 11 bases lying between them. This CDR3 has 12 residues. CDR3 in amino acids: CASARAPGELFF. The DNA of the CDR3 is TGTGCCAGTGCCAGGGCTCCCGGGGAGCTGTTTTTT.

This clonotype was picked up a small number of times. The V gene is TRBV5-4, the J gene TRBJ2-3; 15 bases line up with TRBD2. Germline CDR1 is SGHNT and CDR2 is YYREEE (reference sequence). Trimming at V came to 3 bases and at J to 1 base, leaving 6 bases not matched to a gene. The CDR3 extends over 18 amino acids. CDR3 protein: CASSSGTSGRRGTDTQYF. The CDR3 DNA reads TGTGCCAGCAGCTCCGGGACTAGCGGGAGGAGGGGCACAGATACGCAGTATTTT.

This clonotype came up a few times. This chain connects TRBV5-1 to TRBJ1-5; D gene unclear. The CDR3 contains 15 residues. Germline loops: CDR1 SGHRS, CDR2 YFSETQ. V was shortened by 1 base and J by 4 bases, with 12 bases between the two germline ends. The CDR3 DNA is TGCGCCAGCAGCTTGAACCCTTCTCAGAATCAGCCCCAGCATTTT. Its translation: CASSLNPSQNQPQHF. Drawing the rest from reference TRBV5-1 and TRBJ1-5, the complete variable domain is KAGVTQTPRYLIKTRGQQVTLSCSPISGHRSVSWYQQTPGQGLQFLFEYFSETQRNKGNFPGRFSGRQFSNSRSEMNVSTLELGDSALYLCASSLNPSQNQPQHFGDGTRLSIL.

This clonotype was seen repeatedly, ten times or more. The CDR3: CASSQTESYEQYF. The CDR3, as DNA: TGCGCCAGCAGCCAGACAGAGTCCTACGAGCAGTACTTC. The V gene is TRBV5-1, the J gene TRBJ2-7, with a tentative D call TRBD1 (5 bases). V was pared by 4 bases and J by 1 base, with 9 bases between. The CDR3 spans 13 residues. Germline V gene lookup returns CDR1 SGHRS and CDR2 YFSETQ.

This clonotype has a handful of counts. The genes are TRBV24-1 and TRBJ2-5; 7 bases agree with TRBD1. CDR1 KGHDR and CDR2 SFDVKD come from the germline V gene. The CDR3 loop spans 11 amino acids. The V and J ends lost 9 bases and 3 bases, in that order; junction bases with no gene match: 0. This CDR3 reads CATGTEETQYF. The CDR3 nucleotides are TGTGCCACCGGGACAGAAGAGACCCAGTACTTC.

This clonotype has a handful of counts. V usage is TRBV11-3 and J usage is TRBJ2-2; either TRBD1 or TRBD2 may fit D (5 bases each). From germline, CDR1 is SGHNT and CDR2 YENEEA. Trimming shortened V by 5 bases and J by 3 bases, and 10 bases separated the two germline ends. This CDR3 region has 14 residues. DNA for the CDR3: TGTGCCAGCAGCAAAGAGGGGTACACCGGGGAGCTGTTTTTT. Its translation is CASSKEGYTGELFF.

This rearrangement joins TRBV14 to TRBJ2-3, with D perhaps TRBD2 (5 bases). This CDR3 has 13 residues. Trimming removed 4 bases at V and 6 bases at J, with 11 bases between. Germline V gene data show CDR1 as SGHDN and CDR2 as FVKESK. The CDR3 loop is CASSPPSSDTQYF. In nucleotides, the CDR3 is TGTGCCAGCAGCCCGCCTAGCTCGGATACGCAGTATTTT.

This chain uses TRBV7-2 with TRBJ2-5, with D unclear. The CDR3 covers 11 residues. Trimming left V 5 bases short and J 2 bases short, with 3 bases between. Germline V gene data show CDR1 as SGHTA and CDR2 as FQGNSA. CDR3 in amino acids: CASSEQETQYF. The CDR3 nucleotides are TGTGCCAGCAGCGAACAAGAGACCCAGTACTTC.

This clonotype was counted only a few times. The rearrangement uses TRBV5-6 and TRBJ2-3; 14 positions match TRBD2. CDR3 length: 15 amino acids. The ends lost 3 bases at V and 5 bases at J; junction bases unmatched: 2. In germline, CDR1 is SGHDT, CDR2 YYEEEE. The CDR3 nucleotides are TGTGCCAGCAGCTCCGGGACTAGCGGGGGAGATACGCAGTATTTT. Its translation: CASSSGTSGGDTQYF.

The chain joins TRBV20-1 to TRBJ2-1; 14 nucleotides line up with TRBD2. Germline lookup yields CDR1 DFQATT and CDR2 SNEGSKA (reference sequence). The CDR3 contains 14 residues. Trimming removed 7 bases from V and 3 bases from J; junction bases left unmatched: 2. CDR3 region: CSVGTSGSYNEQFF. DNA of the CDR3: TGCAGTGTAGGGACTAGCGGGAGCTACAATGAGCAGTTCTTC.

This chain uses TRBV12-3 or TRBV12-4 with TRBJ1-2, with unresolved D. The V end lost 6 bases, the J end lost 8 bases, and 10 bases lay between the germline ends. The CDR3 contains 11 residues. The CDR3 is CASREYEGYTF. As DNA, the CDR3 is TGTGCCAGCAGGGAGTATGAAGGCTACACCTTC.

This clonotype was picked up many times. The chain recombines TRBV14 with TRBJ2-7, with D perhaps TRBD1 or TRBD2 (5 bases each). The CDR3 consists of 13 residues. Germline V gives CDR1 SGHDN, CDR2 FVKESK. Trimming took off 4 bases at V and 1 base at J, with 8 bases between the two ends. Here the CDR3 reads CASSLWGSYEQYF. CDR3 DNA: TGTGCCAGCAGCCTGTGGGGGTCCTACGAGCAGTACTTC.